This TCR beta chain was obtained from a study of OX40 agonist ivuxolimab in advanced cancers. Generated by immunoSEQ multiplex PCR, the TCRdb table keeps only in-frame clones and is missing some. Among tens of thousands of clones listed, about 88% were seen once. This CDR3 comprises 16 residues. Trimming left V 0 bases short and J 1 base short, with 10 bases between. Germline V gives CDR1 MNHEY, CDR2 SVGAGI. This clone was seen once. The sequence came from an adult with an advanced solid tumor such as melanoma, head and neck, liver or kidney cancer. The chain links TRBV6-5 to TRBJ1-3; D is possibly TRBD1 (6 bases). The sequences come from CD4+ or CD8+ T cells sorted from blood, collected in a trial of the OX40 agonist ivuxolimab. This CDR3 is CASSYSKQGSGNTIYF. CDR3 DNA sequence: TGTGCCAGCAGTTACTCGAAACAGGGTTCTGGAAACACCATATATTTT.